The 23 T cell receptor beta chains reported below all come from one sample, sequenced in a study of cytotoxic CD8 clonotypes in ibrutinib-treated CLL. The assay was immunoSEQ multiplex PCR, and TCRdb's table has in-frame clones only and misses some. This sample yields some 300,000 clones, of which about 80% are seen a single time; about 6.3% belongs to the top ten. Sequencing used PBMCs, obtained before ibrutinib treatment. The receptors shown here come from a human donor with chronic lymphocytic leukemia.

This clone was detected only once. The CDR3 sequence is CAWSGTSFNEQFF. In nucleotides, the CDR3 is TGTGCCTGGAGCGGGACTAGCTTCAATGAGCAGTTCTTC. V and J are TRBV30 and TRBJ2-1; 9 positions match TRBD2. Germline V gene data show CDR1 as GTSNPN and CDR2 as SVGIG (reference sequence). Losses at the gene ends were 3 bases for V and 6 bases for J; bases not matched to a gene: 3. CDR3 length: 13 residues.

This chain links TRBV5-6 with TRBJ1-2; the match to TRBD1 covers 7 bases. The CDR3 runs 16 residues. Germline CDR1 and CDR2: SGHDT and YYEEEE. With V trimmed by 0 bases and J by 5 bases, 10 bases remained unmatched. The CDR3 region has the DNA TGTGCCAGCAGCTTGGATAGGGGACAGCTCTTTTATGGCTACACCTTC. It translates to CASSLDRGQLFYGYTF.

The V and J genes are TRBV28 and TRBJ1-5, with TRBD1 as a possible D gene (6 bases). Germline V CDR1 and CDR2: MDHEN, SYDVKM. The CDR3 has 13 amino acids. V was trimmed by 7 bases and J by 11 bases, leaving 18 bases between them. Here the CDR3 DNA reads TGTGCCAGCACCCCGTTTCAACCAGGGGCCCAGCATTTT. Amino acids: CASTPFQPGAQHF.

The chain links TRBV6-6 to TRBJ2-1; D gene uncertain. CDR3 length: 11 amino acids. Per the germline V gene, CDR1 is MNHNY and CDR2 is SVGAGI (reference sequence). The ends were cut back, 3 bases at V and 8 bases at J, with 5 bases in the middle. The CDR3 loop reads CASSYKDEQFF. The CDR3 coding sequence is TGTGCCAGCAGTTATAAGGATGAGCAGTTCTTC.

The J gene is TRBJ2-1, the V gene TRBV7-2; D possibly uses TRBD1 or TRBD2 (5 bases each). Per the germline V gene, CDR1 is SGHTA and CDR2 is FQGNSA. The CDR3 is made up of 15 amino acids. V dropped 4 bases and J dropped 7 bases, with 17 bases sitting between them. DNA for the CDR3: TGTGCCAGCAGCTCCTATCGGGGCCCGGGGAATGAGCAGTTCTTC. Its protein product is CASSSYRGPGNEQFF.

The rearrangement joins TRBV15 to TRBJ2-7, with 11 bases aligning to TRBD1. Germline values: CDR1 LNHNV, CDR2 YYDKDF (reference sequence). Unmatched junction bases numbered 6, after V lost 0 bases and J lost 2 bases. The CDR3 loop spans 17 amino acids. The CDR3 here is CATSREAPGQGAYEQYF. CDR3 nucleotides: TGTGCCACCAGCAGAGAAGCTCCGGGACAGGGGGCCTACGAGCAGTACTTC.

The V gene is TRBV27, the J gene TRBJ1-2; no firm D call. The CDR3 contains 13 residues. Germline-derived CDR1 and CDR2 are MNHEY and SMNVEV (reference sequence). Deletions cut 6 bases from V and 6 bases from J, with 14 bases between. This CDR3 is CASSYVGEDGYTF. The CDR3 region has the DNA TGTGCCAGCAGCTACGTTGGGGAGGATGGCTACACCTTC.

Only one count was recorded for this clone. J is TRBJ2-7 and V is TRBV18; no reliable D call. Germline CDR1 and CDR2: KGHSH and LQKENI. The CDR3 is 16 residues long. Trimming removed 4 bases from V and 4 bases from J, with 20 bases in between. CDR3: CASSLLPTSTRYEQYF. CDR3 sequence (DNA): TGTGCCAGCTCACTCCTCCCGACCTCGACGCGTTACGAGCAGTACTTC.

The chain combines TRBV19 with TRBJ2-2; 7 nucleotides match TRBD1. CDR1 and CDR2 (germline): LNHDA, SQIVND (reference sequence). V lost 7 bases and J lost 4; bases outside the gene matches: 9. This CDR3 region has 15 residues. CDR3 in DNA: TGTGCCAGTAACCAAGACAGGGTATCCACCGGGGAGCTGTTTTTT. Translating it yields CASNQDRVSTGELFF.

The chain uses TRBV4-1 and TRBJ1-3; D ambiguous. CDR1 and CDR2 from the germline V gene are MGHRA and YSYEKL. V shed 0 bases and J shed 2 bases, with 8 bases lying between them. This CDR3 is 15 amino acids long. Written as DNA, the CDR3 is TGCGCCAGCAGCCAAGATGCGGGAACTGGAAACACCATATATTTT. Encoded protein: CASSQDAGTGNTIYF.

The chain has TRBV7-9 and TRBJ1-4, with D maybe TRBD1 (6 bases). Between the trimmed V and J ends, which lost 0 bases and 6 bases, there was a span of 14 bases. Germline CDR1 is SEHNR and CDR2 is FQNEAQ (reference sequence). CDR3 length: 16 residues. In DNA, the CDR3 is TGTGCCAGCAGCTTAGCGCGGGCAGGGGTGGATGAAAAACTGTTTTTT. Its translation is CASSLARAGVDEKLFF.

The chain recombines TRBV18 with TRBJ2-1; D call uncertain. Trimming left V 3 bases short and J 4 bases short, with 13 bases between. The CDR3 consists of 15 residues. Looked up from germline, CDR1 is KGHSH and CDR2 is LQKENI. The CDR3 nucleotides read TGTGCCAGCTCACCCCTCGAGGCGGTATACAATGAGCAGTTCTTC. Translating gives CASSPLEAVYNEQFF.

This clone was found once. The chain employs TRBV5-5 and TRBJ1-1, with TRBD1 as a possible D gene (5 bases). V was clipped by 0 bases and J by 1 base, with 7 bases between them. This CDR3 spans 14 amino acids. Germline V gives CDR1 SGHKS, CDR2 YYEKEE (reference sequence). The CDR3 DNA is TGTGCCAGCAGCTTGGGACAGCCGAACACTGAAGCTTTCTTT. Residues: CASSLGQPNTEAFF. Complete variable domain (other parts from reference TRBV5-5 and TRBJ1-1): DAGVTQSPTHLIKTRGQQVTLRCSPISGHKSVSWYQQVLGQGPQFIFQYYEKEERGRGNFPDRFSARQFPNYSSELNVNALLLGDSALYLCASSLGQPNTEAFFGQGTRLTVV.

This clone has just a few counts. The chain combines TRBV6-1 with TRBJ1-2; D unresolved. The CDR3 is 12 amino acids. CDR1 is MNHNS and CDR2 is SASEGT in the germline V gene. Trimming took 2 bases from V and 4 from J, leaving 5 bases between them. The CDR3 here is CASSEKGYGYTF. CDR3 DNA sequence: TGTGCCAGCAGTGAAAAGGGCTATGGCTACACCTTC.

This clone occurred once. V usage is TRBV7-9 and J usage is TRBJ2-5, with D unresolved. Germline V gene data show CDR1 as SEHNR and CDR2 as FQNEAQ (reference sequence). This CDR3 contains 12 residues. Trimming stripped 5 bases from V and 2 bases from J, with 6 bases between. The CDR3 DNA sequence: TGTGCCAGCAGCCCCCGACAAGAGACCCAGTACTTC. This codes for CASSPRQETQYF.

A single count supports this clone. This chain uses TRBV15 with TRBJ2-1, with D hard to call. Deletions cut 5 bases from V and 2 bases from J, with 7 bases between. Germline CDR1 is LNHNV and CDR2 is YYDKDF (reference sequence). CDR3 size: 13 residues. In DNA form, the CDR3 reads TGTGCCACCAGCTCGACGGCCTACAATGAGCAGTTCTTC. Residues: CATSSTAYNEQFF.

The chain combines TRBV5-1 with TRBJ2-2; D unresolved. Trimming removed 3 bases from V and 8 bases from J, with 11 bases in between. Germline V lookup: CDR1 SGHRS, CDR2 YFSETQ. The CDR3 extends over 13 amino acids. In DNA, the CDR3 is TGCGCCAGCAGCTCTGACCCGTCAGGGGAGCTGTTTTTT. It encodes CASSSDPSGELFF.

The CDR3 nucleotides are TGCGCCAGCAGTCAATTTCGACAGGGGTGCCAGCCCCAGCATTTT. This sequence encodes CASSQFRQGCQPQHF. The rearrangement uses TRBV23-1 and TRBJ1-5; 8 bases are shared with TRBD1. TRBV23-1 is designated an ORF whose function remains uncertain. The V and J ends lost 1 base and 7 bases, in that order; junction bases with no gene match: 6. The CDR3 has 15 residues.

This clone came up once. This CDR3 is CASSQEDPRPTDTQYF. The CDR3, as DNA: TGCGCCAGCAGCCAAGAAGACCCCAGGCCCACAGATACGCAGTATTTT. The rearrangement uses TRBV4-3 and TRBJ2-3, with D unresolved. The ends were cut back, 0 bases at V and 2 bases at J, with 12 bases in the middle. Germline V CDR1 and CDR2: LGHNA, YSLEER. This CDR3 is built from 16 residues.

The chain joins TRBV4-1 to TRBJ1-1; perhaps TRBD1 as D (5 bases). The CDR3 length is 15 residues. Germline CDR1 and CDR2: MGHRA and YSYEKL. V was trimmed by 5 bases and J by 1 base, leaving 14 bases between them. Here the CDR3 DNA reads TGCGCCAGCAGCTACACCGGGACGGCGAACACTGAAGCTTTCTTT. It encodes CASSYTGTANTEAFF.

The chain combines TRBV15 with TRBJ2-7, with a possible D match to TRBD2 (5 bases). V gave up 3 bases and J gave up 4 bases, with 19 bases separating them. Germline CDR1 is LNHNV and CDR2 is YYDKDF (reference sequence). The length of the CDR3 is 16 residues. CDR3 region: CATSSLAASGGYEQYF. In DNA form, the CDR3 reads TGTGCCACCAGCAGTCTAGCAGCTTCTGGAGGTTACGAGCAGTACTTC.

The rearrangement joins TRBV7-6 to TRBJ2-1; D possibly corresponds to TRBD2 (5 bases). Germline CDR1 and CDR2: SGHVS and FNYEAQ. V was shortened by 4 bases and J by 7 bases, with 11 bases between the two germline ends. CDR3 size: 13 residues. As DNA, the CDR3 is TGTGCCAGCAGCTCCAGCGGTTTTAATGAGCAGTTCTTC. Its translation is CASSSSGFNEQFF.

The chain carries TRBV29-1 and TRBJ1-2; possibly TRBD1 for D (5 bases). The germline V gene encodes CDR1 SQVTM and CDR2 ANQGSEA. Between the trimmed V and J ends, which lost 5 bases and 0 bases, there was a span of 13 bases. The CDR3 consists of 14 residues. This chain's CDR3 is CSVLRDVANYGYTF. The CDR3 DNA reads TGCAGCGTTTTAAGGGACGTAGCTAACTATGGCTACACCTTC.